This entry lists 32 T cell receptor beta chains sequenced from one sample in a study of shared clonotypes between healthy human individuals. Data came from immunoSEQ multiplex PCR; TCRdb stores just in-frame clones and leaves some out. The sample has 600,000 to 750,000 clones; roughly 72% are singletons. Sequenced: memory CD4+ T cells sorted from blood. The subset: CD45RA-negative fraction. These receptors came from a woman aged 30 to 39 in good health.

A few counts support this clone. This chain uses TRBV7-9 with TRBJ1-1; D not resolved. This CDR3 spans 12 amino acids. Germline CDR1 and CDR2: SEHNR and FQNEAQ (reference sequence). The germline V and J ends were trimmed by 1 base and 8 bases, with 8 bases remaining between them. This CDR3 is CASSLDPKEAFF. In DNA form, the CDR3 reads TGTGCCAGCAGCTTAGATCCTAAGGAAGCTTTCTTT.

This clone was recorded once. The CDR3 DNA follows: TGTGCCGTAGGGGGAAATCCCTACGAGCAGTACTTC. It yields the protein CAVGGNPYEQYF. This chain links TRBV28 with TRBJ2-7, with a tentative D call TRBD1 (6 bases). Germline assignment: CDR1 MDHEN and CDR2 SYDVKM. Trimming pared 11 bases from V and 2 bases from J, leaving 13 bases between. This CDR3 is 12 amino acids long.

The V call is TRBV7-6, the J call TRBJ2-3; 8 nucleotides agree with TRBD2. V gave up 5 bases and J gave up 3 bases; unmatched junction bases: 13. The length of the CDR3 is 17 residues. Germline CDR1 and CDR2: SGHVS and FNYEAQ. The CDR3 DNA reads TGTGCCAGCAGCGCTTGGCTCGGAGCGGGAGCTACAGATACGCAGTATTTT. It translates to CASSAWLGAGATDTQYF.

This clone occurred once. The gene calls are TRBV25-1 and TRBJ2-7, with 9 bases matching TRBD2. This CDR3 comprises 16 residues. J lost 6 bases, V lost 1 base, and 10 bases had no gene match. CDR1 is MGHDK, CDR2 SYGVNS, per germline. CDR3 loop: CASSESSAGGTREQYF. CDR3 nucleotide sequence: TGTGCCAGCAGTGAATCTTCAGCGGGAGGCACCCGCGAGCAGTACTTC.

Turning to this clone: The junction differs from germline at one of its ends, possibly a read error. The V call is TRBV6-1, the J call TRBJ2-7; perhaps TRBD2 as D (6 bases). In germline, CDR1 is MNHNS, CDR2 SASEGT. This CDR3 comprises 15 residues. Written as DNA, the CDR3 is TGTGCCAGCAGTGAAGCCAACGGGAGCTCCTACGAGCGGTACTTC. The encoded protein is CASSEANGSSYERYF.

This chain uses TRBV28 with TRBJ1-1, with 9 bases matching TRBD1. The junction had 4 bases not matched to a gene; V was cut back by 10 bases and J by 1 base. This CDR3 has 13 residues. The germline V gene has CDR1 MDHEN and CDR2 SYDVKM. CDR3 coding DNA: TGTGCCACTCACAGGGGGCGGAACACTGAAGCTTTCTTT. This codes for CATHRGRNTEAFF.

CDR3 amino acids: CASSSSPGQKNTEAFF. In nucleotides, the CDR3 is TGTGCCAGCAGTTCATCCCCCGGACAGAAGAACACTGAAGCTTTCTTT. The genes are TRBV28 and TRBJ1-1; TRBD1 is a possible D gene (6 bases). This CDR3 region has 16 residues. Trimming removed 4 bases from V and 1 base from J, with 16 bases in between. Germline V CDR1 and CDR2: MDHEN, SYDVKM.

The chain links TRBV20-1 to TRBJ2-3; tentatively, D is TRBD1 (5 bases). Deletions cut 5 bases from V and 6 bases from J, with 9 bases between. This CDR3 comprises 11 residues. The V gene's germline CDR1 is DFQATT and CDR2 SNEGSKA (reference sequence). The CDR3 sequence: CSAVKGDTQYF. The CDR3 nucleotides read TGCAGTGCTGTTAAGGGGGATACGCAGTATTTT.

This clone was picked up one time. This chain uses TRBV5-1 with TRBJ1-4, with no clear D. V lost 6 bases and J 0 bases, leaving 9 bases between the germline ends. Per germline, CDR1 SGHRS and CDR2 YFSETQ. This CDR3 is built from 14 residues. For the CDR3, the DNA is TGCGCCAGCAAGGAGGGCACAACTAATGAAAAACTGTTTTTT. It is translated as CASKEGTTNEKLFF.

This CDR3 is CASSPQGTSGWNEQFF. As DNA, the CDR3 is TGTGCCAGCAGTCCGCAAGGGACTAGCGGGTGGAATGAGCAGTTCTTC. J is TRBJ2-1 and V is TRBV27, with TRBD2 matching 12 bases. CDR1 is MNHEY, CDR2 SMNVEV, per germline (reference sequence). This CDR3 is 16 amino acids long. The V segment lost 5 bases and the J segment 7 bases; nucleotides outside the gene matches: 9.

As for this clone: This sample also contains other DNA sequences that code for the same CDR3. This chain links TRBV18 with TRBJ1-5, with TRBD1 as a possible D gene (5 bases). The CDR3 length is 14 residues. Looked up from germline, CDR1 is KGHSH and CDR2 is LQKENI. The V end lost 2 bases, the J end lost 5 bases, and 10 bases lay between the germline ends. DNA of the CDR3: TGTGCCAGCTCACCATTGGGGGAGGATCAGCCCCAGCATTTT. It encodes CASSPLGEDQPQHF.

The CDR3 is CASSLLITDTQYF. CDR3 nucleotides: TGTGCCAGTTCTCTTTTGATCACAGATACGCAGTATTTT. The chain employs TRBV19 and TRBJ2-3; no definite D call. Trimming left V 8 bases short and J 2 bases short, with 11 bases between. The CDR3 length is 13 residues. Germline CDR1 LNHDA, CDR2 SQIVND (reference sequence).

The chain recombines TRBV28 with TRBJ2-1; no reliable D call. The CDR3 spans 11 residues. V was clipped by 6 bases and J by 9 bases, with 9 bases between them. Per the germline V gene, CDR1 is MDHEN and CDR2 is SYDVKM. CDR3 amino acids: CASSRPPEQFF. In nucleotides, the CDR3 is TGTGCCAGCAGCCGTCCACCTGAGCAGTTCTTC.

On this clone: A read error is possible here, since a much larger clone lies one base away. This CDR3 is also generated by other DNA sequences in the sample. The CDR3 loop reads CASSPDGNYGYTF. The CDR3 coding sequence is TGTGCCAGCAGTCCGGACGGAAACTATGGCTACACCTTC. This chain joins TRBV11-2 and TRBJ1-2; D not certain. The ends were cut back, 6 bases at V and 2 bases at J, with 10 bases in the middle. The length of the CDR3 is 13 residues. Germline V gene lookup returns CDR1 SGHAT and CDR2 FQNNGV.

V gene TRBV20-1 combines with J gene TRBJ1-2; D is unclear. Germline lookup yields CDR1 DFQATT and CDR2 SNEGSKA (reference sequence). V shed 5 bases and J shed 8 bases, with 6 bases lying between them. CDR3 length: 9 residues. The CDR3 DNA is TGCAGTGCTTTGGGGGGCTACACCTTC. This sequence encodes CSALGGYTF.

This clone has only one observation. The chain has TRBV11-3 and TRBJ2-1, with D hard to call. This CDR3 has 14 residues. CDR1 and CDR2 from the germline V gene are SGHNT and YENEEA. Trimming took off 1 base at V and 6 bases at J, with 10 bases between the two ends. The CDR3 spells CASSLVAYTNEQFF. CDR3 nucleotide sequence: TGTGCCAGCAGCTTAGTAGCCTATACCAATGAGCAGTTCTTC. The entire variable domain, with the rest obtained from reference TRBV11-3 and TRBJ2-1, is as follows: EAGVVQSPRYKIIEKKQPVAFWCNPISGHNTLYWYLQNLGQGPELLIRYENEEAVDDSQLPKDRFSAERLKGVDSTLKIQPAELGDSAVYLCASSLVAYTNEQFFGPGTRLTVL.

The chain carries TRBV4-1 and TRBJ2-1; weak D call: TRBD1 (5 bases). The CDR3 totals 15 residues. Per the germline V gene, CDR1 is MGHRA and CDR2 is YSYEKL. V was clipped by 1 base and J by 7 bases, with 14 bases between them. CDR3 coding DNA: TGCGCCAGCAGCCAAGTGCCGGACAAGAGGAATGAGCAGTTCTTC. Translated, it gives CASSQVPDKRNEQFF.

V is TRBV5-1 and J is TRBJ2-7; 11 bases align to TRBD2. CDR3 length: 15 amino acids. Germline lookup yields CDR1 SGHRS and CDR2 YFSETQ. V lost 4 bases and J lost 4; bases outside the gene matches: 7. The DNA for the CDR3 is TGCGCCAGCAGCATAACTAGCGGGGGCGGATACGAGCAGTACTTC. As protein: CASSITSGGGYEQYF. The whole variable domain, remainder taken from reference TRBV5-1 and TRBJ2-7, is KAGVTQTPRYLIKTRGQQVTLSCSPISGHRSVSWYQQTPGQGLQFLFEYFSETQRNKGNFPGRFSGRQFSNSRSEMNVSTLELGDSALYLCASSITSGGGYEQYFGPGTRLTVT.

J is TRBJ2-1 and V is TRBV4-2; D is unresolved. The CDR3 covers 14 residues. Trimming took 4 bases from V and 4 from J, leaving 11 bases between them. Germline lookup yields CDR1 LGHNA and CDR2 YNFKEQ. CDR3 DNA: TGTGCCAGCAGCCCTCCGGCCGGTTACAATGAGCAGTTCTTC. Protein product: CASSPPAGYNEQFF.

The V gene is TRBV19, the J gene TRBJ2-1; TRBD2 matches at 13 bases. V lost 6 bases to trimming and J lost 3 bases; unmatched junction nucleotides: 5. The germline V gene encodes CDR1 LNHDA and CDR2 SQIVND (reference sequence). This CDR3 comprises 16 residues. CDR3 sequence (DNA): TGTGCCAGTAGCAAGACTAGCGGGAGGATCTACAATGAGCAGTTCTTC. Encoded protein: CASSKTSGRIYNEQFF.

This clone was counted only a few times. The same CDR3 can be traced to other DNA sequences in this sample. The V and J genes are TRBV5-1 and TRBJ2-2; D remains ambiguous. CDR1 is SGHRS, CDR2 YFSETQ, per germline. Trimming removed 0 bases from V and 6 bases from J, with 9 bases in between. This CDR3 spans 14 amino acids. CDR3 residues: CASSLDREAGELFF. DNA of the CDR3: TGCGCCAGCAGCTTGGACCGAGAGGCCGGGGAGCTGTTTTTT.

The CDR3 reads CASTDRDGNTIYF. CDR3 bases: TGTGCCAGCACCGACAGGGATGGAAACACCATATATTTT. The chain uses TRBV18 and TRBJ1-3, with 7 bases matching TRBD1. The germline V gene has CDR1 KGHSH and CDR2 LQKENI. The CDR3 runs to 13 residues. After removal of 8 bases from V and 3 bases from J, the junction contained 4 bases not matched to a gene. The full variable domain, rest sourced from reference TRBV18 and TRBJ1-3, is NAGVMQNPRHLVRRRGQEARLRCSPMKGHSHVYWYRQLPEEGLKFMVYLQKENIIDESGMPKERFSAEFPKEGPSILRIQQVVRGDSAAYFCASTDRDGNTIYFGEGSWLTVV.

This clone was found many times. The rearrangement joins TRBV2 to TRBJ2-5; a possible D gene is TRBD2 (5 bases). The CDR3 is 14 amino acids. Trimming removed 7 bases at V and 5 bases at J, with 17 bases between. Germline V gene sequence: CDR1 SNHLY, CDR2 FYNNEI. The CDR3 region is CASTEADSLETQYF. The CDR3 DNA is TGTGCCAGCACGGAAGCGGACTCACTTGAGACCCAGTACTTC.

V and J are TRBV28 and TRBJ2-7; 7 nucleotides line up with TRBD2. The J segment lost 3 bases and the V segment lost 3 bases, leaving 8 bases of the junction unmatched. Looked up from germline, CDR1 is MDHEN and CDR2 is SYDVKM. This CDR3 is 15 amino acids long. CDR3 region: CASSLGDYTFYEQYF. The CDR3 DNA sequence: TGTGCCAGCAGTTTGGGGGACTACACGTTCTACGAGCAGTACTTC.

The rearrangement links TRBV10-3 to TRBJ2-7, with 8 bases that match TRBD2. V shed 0 bases, J shed 4 bases, and the junction held 8 bases outside the gene matches. Germline V gene sequence: CDR1 ENHRY, CDR2 SYGVKD. The CDR3 has 16 amino acids. The CDR3 region is CAISESSGGASYEQYF. CDR3 coding DNA: TGTGCCATCAGTGAGTCCAGCGGGGGAGCGTCATACGAGCAGTACTTC.

The chain has TRBV5-4 and TRBJ1-3; TRBD1 agrees at 7 bases. CDR3 length: 16 amino acids. Germline CDR1 reads SGHNT; CDR2 reads YYREEE (reference sequence). Losses at the gene ends were 3 bases for V and 0 bases for J; bases not matched to a gene: 6. In DNA, the CDR3 is TGTGCCAGCAGCTCCGGACAGGTCATCTCTGGAAACACCATATATTTT. It yields the protein CASSSGQVISGNTIYF.

This clone has a handful of counts. The chain recombines TRBV4-1 with TRBJ1-2; tentative D call: TRBD1 (5 bases). There are 14 residues in the CDR3. V lost 0 bases to trimming and J lost 8 bases, with 13 bases between them. Looked up from germline, CDR1 is MGHRA and CDR2 is YSYEKL. CDR3 in DNA: TGCGCCAGCAGCCAAGAAGGGGCGTATTTCGGCTACACCTTC. It codes for CASSQEGAYFGYTF.

This sequence joins TRBV21-1 and TRBJ1-4. TRBV21-1 is listed as a pseudogene. CDR3 length: 14 amino acids. CDR3 loop: CASRPGIHNEKLFF. In DNA form, the CDR3 reads TGTGCCAGCAGACCCGGGATCCATAATGAAAAACTGTTTTTT.

J is TRBJ1-5 and V is TRBV2, with 8 nucleotides matching TRBD1. The V gene's germline CDR1 is SNHLY and CDR2 FYNNEI. Germline trimming cut 4 bases from V and 6 bases from J; bases unmatched to any gene: 5. The CDR3 is made up of 14 amino acids. The CDR3 spells CASSGAQGAQPQHF. For the CDR3, the DNA is TGTGCCAGCAGTGGAGCCCAGGGGGCTCAGCCCCAGCATTTT.

V and J are TRBV29-1 and TRBJ2-1; TRBD1 or TRBD2 may be the D gene (5 bases each). Germline loops: CDR1 SQVTM, CDR2 ANQGSEA. The length of the CDR3 is 16 residues. Trimming removed 2 bases from V and 6 bases from J, with 20 bases in between. CDR3 DNA sequence: TGCAGCGTTGAACTCCGACGGGAAGGGACGGGCAATGAGCAGTTCTTC. Protein product: CSVELRREGTGNEQFF.

The chain carries TRBV19 and TRBJ1-5; 7 bases match TRBD1. The CDR3 has 16 residues. Per germline, CDR1 LNHDA and CDR2 SQIVND (reference sequence). The V gene end was trimmed by 8 bases and the J gene end by 0 bases; junction bases not matched to a gene: 10. This CDR3 reads CASAPPTGYSNQPQHF. For the CDR3, the DNA is TGTGCCAGTGCGCCGCCGACAGGGTATAGCAATCAGCCCCAGCATTTT.

The chain uses TRBV7-9 and TRBJ2-1, with D possibly being TRBD2 (5 bases). There are 13 residues in the CDR3. CDR1 and CDR2 (germline): SEHNR, FQNEAQ (reference sequence). Trimming took 5 bases from V and 7 from J, leaving 12 bases between them. This CDR3 is CASSGRTGNEQFF. CDR3 bases: TGTGCCAGCAGCGGTAGGACTGGGAATGAGCAGTTCTTC. The full variable domain, its missing parts supplied by reference TRBV7-9 and TRBJ2-1, is DTGVSQNPRHKITKRGQNVTFRCDPISEHNRLYWYRQTLGQGPEFLTYFQNEAQLEKSRLLSDRFSAERPKGSFSTLEIQRTEQGDSAMYLCASSGRTGNEQFFGPGTRLTVL.